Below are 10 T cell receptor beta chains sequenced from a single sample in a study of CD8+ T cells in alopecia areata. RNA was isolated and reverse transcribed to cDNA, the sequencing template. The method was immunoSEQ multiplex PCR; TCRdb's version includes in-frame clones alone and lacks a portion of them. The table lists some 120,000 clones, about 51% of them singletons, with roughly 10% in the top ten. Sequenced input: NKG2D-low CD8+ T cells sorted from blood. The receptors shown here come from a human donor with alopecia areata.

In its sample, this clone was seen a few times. CDR3 amino acids: CASSFAYEQYF. The CDR3, as DNA: TGTGCCAGCAGTTTTGCCTACGAGCAGTACTTC. The chain combines TRBV28 with TRBJ2-7; the D is unclear. Trimming left V 3 bases short and J 2 bases short, with 2 bases between. This CDR3 contains 11 residues. Germline V gene lookup returns CDR1 MDHEN and CDR2 SYDVKM.

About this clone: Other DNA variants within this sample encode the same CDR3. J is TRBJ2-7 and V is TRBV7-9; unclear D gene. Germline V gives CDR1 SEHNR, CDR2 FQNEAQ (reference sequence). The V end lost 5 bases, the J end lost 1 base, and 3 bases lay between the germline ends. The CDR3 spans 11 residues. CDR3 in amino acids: CASSHSYEQYF. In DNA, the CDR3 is TGTGCCAGCAGCCATTCCTACGAGCAGTACTTC.

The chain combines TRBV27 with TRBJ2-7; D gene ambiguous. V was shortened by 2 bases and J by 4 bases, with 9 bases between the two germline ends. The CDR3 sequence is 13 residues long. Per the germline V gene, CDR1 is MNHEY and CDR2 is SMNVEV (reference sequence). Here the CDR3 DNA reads TGTGCCAGCAGTTTACGGTTCCCGTACGAGCAGTACTTC. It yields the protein CASSLRFPYEQYF.

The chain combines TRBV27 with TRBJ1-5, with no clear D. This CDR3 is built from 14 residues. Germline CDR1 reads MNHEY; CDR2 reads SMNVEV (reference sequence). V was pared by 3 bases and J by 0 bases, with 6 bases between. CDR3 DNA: TGTGCCAGCAGTTTTGAGTATAGCAATCAGCCCCAGCATTTT. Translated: CASSFEYSNQPQHF.

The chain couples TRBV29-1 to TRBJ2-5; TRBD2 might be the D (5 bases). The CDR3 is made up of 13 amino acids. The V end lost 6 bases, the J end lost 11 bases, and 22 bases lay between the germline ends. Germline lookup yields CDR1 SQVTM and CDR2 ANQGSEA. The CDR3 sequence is CSVLGGTGGEQYF. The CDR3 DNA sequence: TGCAGCGTCCTTGGAGGAACCGGTGGGGAGCAGTACTTC.

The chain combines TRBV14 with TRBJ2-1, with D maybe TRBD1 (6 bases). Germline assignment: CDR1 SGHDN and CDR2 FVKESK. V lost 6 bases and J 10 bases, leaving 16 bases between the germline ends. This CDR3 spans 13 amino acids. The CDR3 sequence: CASRVRGSGEQFF. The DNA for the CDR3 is TGTGCCAGCAGAGTCAGGGGCTCGGGGGAGCAGTTCTTC.

CDR3 loop: CSVGAGNYGYTF. CDR3 nucleotide sequence: TGCAGCGTTGGGGCAGGCAACTATGGCTACACCTTC. The genes are TRBV29-1 and TRBJ1-2, with D hard to call. Trimming left V 4 bases short and J 2 bases short, with 8 bases between. The CDR3 covers 12 residues. The germline V gene encodes CDR1 SQVTM and CDR2 ANQGSEA. The full variable domain, rest sourced from reference TRBV29-1 and TRBJ1-2, is SAVISQKPSRDICQRGTSLTIQCQVDSQVTMMFWYRQQPGQSLTLIATANQGSEATYESGFVIDKFPISRPNLTFSTLTVSNMSPEDSSIYLCSVGAGNYGYTFGSGTRLTVV.

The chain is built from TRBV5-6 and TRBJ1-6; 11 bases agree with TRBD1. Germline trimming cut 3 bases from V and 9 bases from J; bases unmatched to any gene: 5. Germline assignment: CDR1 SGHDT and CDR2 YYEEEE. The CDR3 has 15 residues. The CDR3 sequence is CASSSGTGGTSPLHF. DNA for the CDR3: TGTGCCAGCAGCTCTGGGACAGGGGGAACTTCACCCCTCCACTTT.

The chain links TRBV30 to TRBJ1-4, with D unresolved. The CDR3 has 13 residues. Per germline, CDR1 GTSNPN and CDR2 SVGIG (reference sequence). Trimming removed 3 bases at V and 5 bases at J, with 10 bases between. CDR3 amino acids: CAWSEGGNEKLFF. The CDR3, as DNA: TGTGCCTGGAGCGAGGGAGGGAATGAAAAACTGTTTTTT.

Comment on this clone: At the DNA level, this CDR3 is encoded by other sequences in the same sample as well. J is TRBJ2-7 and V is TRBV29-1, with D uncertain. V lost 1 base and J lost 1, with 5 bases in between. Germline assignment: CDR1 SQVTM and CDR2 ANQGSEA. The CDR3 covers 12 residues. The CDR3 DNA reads TGCAGCGTTGAAGGGGCGTCCTACGAGCAGTACTTC. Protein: CSVEGASYEQYF.